Following are 17 T cell receptor beta chains from one sample sequenced in a study of T cells in Graves' hyperthyroidism and ophthalmopathy. Amplified regions were TCR beta CDR3 sequences from RNA transcripts. The HTBI set primed first-round TCR CDR3 RT-PCR. TCRdb re-derived calls from the multiplex PCR reads in MiXCR, one entry per CDR3 protein. The data show approximately 620,000 distinct CDR3 sequences, with 16% seen just once and roughly 3% held by the top ten. The source material was blood. These receptors were obtained from a woman aged 40 to 50 with Graves' ophthalmopathy.

Many counts were recorded for this clonotype. This chain connects TRBV12-3 or TRBV12-4 to TRBJ2-5, with 9 bases that match TRBD1. The V segment lost 3 bases and the J segment 4 bases; nucleotides outside the gene matches: 3. This CDR3 has 14 amino acids. CDR3 bases: TGTGCCAGCAGTTTTACAGGGGGCGCAGAGACCCAGTACTTC. Translated, it gives CASSFTGGAETQYF.

The chain combines TRBV28 with TRBJ2-5, with 13 positions matching TRBD2. The junction had 10 bases not matched to a gene; V was cut back by 2 bases and J by 13 bases. This CDR3 is built from 15 residues. Germline assignment: CDR1 MDHEN and CDR2 SYDVKM. This CDR3 reads CASSLRLAGGGSRYF. The CDR3 DNA reads TGTGCCAGCAGTTTAAGACTAGCGGGAGGAGGGAGCCGGTACTTC.

This clonotype was found a few times. The chain uses TRBV10-3 and TRBJ2-5, with no clear D. Germline V CDR1 and CDR2: ENHRY, SYGVKD. The CDR3 extends over 14 amino acids. V was clipped by 3 bases and J by 1 base, with 9 bases between them. Here the CDR3 reads CAISDRRFQETQYF. The CDR3 DNA reads as TGTGCCATCAGTGATCGTCGGTTCCAAGAGACCCAGTACTTC.

Ten or more counts support this clonotype. The chain joins TRBV20-1 to TRBJ2-3, with 7 bases lining up with TRBD2. The CDR3 loop spans 14 amino acids. Germline V gives CDR1 DFQATT, CDR2 SNEGSKA (reference sequence). The V gene end was trimmed by 3 bases and the J gene end by 7 bases; junction bases not matched to a gene: 10. CDR3 DNA: TGCAGTGCTAGCCCCTTCCAGCGGGAAAATACGCAGTATTTT. Residues: CSASPFQRENTQYF.

This chain uses TRBV2 with TRBJ1-6, with a tentative D call TRBD1 (5 bases). V dropped 7 bases and J dropped 9 bases, with 13 bases sitting between them. Germline V gives CDR1 SNHLY, CDR2 FYNNEI. The CDR3 runs 13 residues. In DNA, the CDR3 is TGTGCCAGCAAAAGCTATGGGGCTTCACCCCTCCACTTT. It encodes CASKSYGASPLHF.

The chain links TRBV6-2 or TRBV6-3 to TRBJ2-6; D uncertain. This CDR3 has 13 amino acids. V was cut by 6 bases and J by 3 bases, with 6 bases left in between. The germline gives CDR1 MNHEY, CDR2 SVGEGT. This CDR3 reads CASRPHGANVLTF. In DNA, the CDR3 is TGTGCCAGCAGACCCCATGGGGCCAACGTCCTGACTTTC.

This clonotype was seen a handful of times. J is TRBJ1-2 and V is TRBV16; D possibly corresponds to TRBD1 (6 bases). V lost 4 bases and J lost 4, with 19 bases in between. This CDR3 contains 16 residues. CDR1 is KGHSY, CDR2 FQNENV, per germline. CDR3 coding DNA: TGTGCCAGCAGCCCCCGCAGGGGCGATCCCTCCTATGGCTACACCTTC. It codes for CASSPRRGDPSYGYTF.

This clonotype was observed a handful of times. The junction differs from germline at one of its ends, possibly a read error. The chain joins TRBV28 to TRBJ2-7, with D possibly matching TRBD1 (8 bases). The CDR3 is 14 residues long. Germline V gene data show CDR1 as MDHEN and CDR2 as SYDVKM. DNA for the CDR3: TGTGCCGGCAGTTCTGTGGACAGGGAGGGCGAGCAGTACTTC. The encoded protein is CAGSSVDREGEQYF. Full variable domain (missing parts from reference TRBV28 and TRBJ2-7): DVKVTQSSRYLVKRTGEKVFLECVQDMDHENMFWYRQDPGLGLRLIYFSYDVKMKEKGDIPEGYSVSREKKERFSLILESASTNQTSMYLCAGSSVDREGEQYFGPGTRLTVT.

This clonotype has a count of ten or more. The J gene is TRBJ1-1, the V gene TRBV6-2 or TRBV6-3, with unresolved D. The CDR3 sequence is 13 residues long. Germline CDR1 MNHEY, CDR2 SVGEGT. Trimming removed 2 bases from V and 6 bases from J, with 10 bases in between. CDR3 residues: CASSYGWLAEAFF. The CDR3 nucleotides read TGTGCCAGCAGTTACGGTTGGTTGGCTGAAGCTTTCTTT.

The table lists this clonotype with a few counts. The V and J genes are TRBV6-1 and TRBJ1-6; D uncertain. This CDR3 comprises 14 residues. The V end was cut by 6 bases, the J end by 7 bases, with 13 bases between. CDR1 is MNHNS and CDR2 is SASEGT in the germline V gene. CDR3 amino acids: CASRGWSVNSPLHF. In DNA, the CDR3 is TGTGCCAGCAGGGGATGGTCCGTCAATTCACCCCTCCACTTT.

In the case of this clonotype: A much larger clone sits a single nucleotide away, making a read error possible. This sequence joins TRBV12-3 or TRBV12-4 and TRBJ2-7; either TRBD1 or TRBD2 may supply D (5 bases each). This CDR3 is 14 amino acids long. This chain's CDR3 is CTSSLPGASYEQYF. CDR3 DNA sequence: TGTACCAGCAGTTTACCCGGGGCGTCCTACGAGCAGTACTTC.

This rearrangement joins TRBV6-1 to TRBJ2-7; 7 bases line up with TRBD1. The junction had 8 bases not matched to a gene; V was cut back by 6 bases and J by 3 bases. This CDR3 region has 14 residues. The V gene's germline CDR1 is MNHNS and CDR2 SASEGT. This CDR3 is CASRAGTVIYEQYF. For the CDR3, the DNA is TGTGCCAGCAGAGCCGGGACAGTAATCTACGAGCAGTACTTC.

Only a few counts were recorded for this clonotype. This chain uses TRBV28 with TRBJ1-1; D ambiguous. The germline V gene encodes CDR1 MDHEN and CDR2 SYDVKM. V lost 7 bases to trimming and J lost 0 bases, with 12 bases between them. The CDR3 loop spans 14 amino acids. The CDR3 sequence is CASTLSSLNTEAFF. The CDR3 region has the DNA TGTGCCAGCACCCTCAGCTCCCTGAACACTGAAGCTTTCTTT.

The J gene is TRBJ2-7, the V gene TRBV12-3 or TRBV12-4; no firm D call. V shed 2 bases and J shed 4 bases, with 12 bases lying between them. CDR3 size: 14 residues. CDR3 nucleotides: TGTGCCAGCAGTTTAAGTGGGTATGGTTACGAGCAGTACTTC. Translating it yields CASSLSGYGYEQYF.

In this sample, this clonotype turned up a few times. The V call is TRBV5-1, the J call TRBJ2-1, with D perhaps matching TRBD2 (6 bases). Germline V CDR1 and CDR2: SGHRS, YFSETQ. V was trimmed by 4 bases and J by 4 bases, leaving 12 bases between them. The CDR3 has 14 residues. CDR3 sequence (DNA): TGCGCCAGCAGCCAACCGGCGGGATACAATGAGCAGTTCTTC. It codes for CASSQPAGYNEQFF.

In its sample, this clonotype was seen many times. The V and J genes are TRBV20-1 and TRBJ2-1; 7 bases line up with TRBD2. The length of the CDR3 is 15 residues. The J segment lost 4 bases and the V segment lost 5 bases, leaving 11 bases of the junction unmatched. The germline V gene has CDR1 DFQATT and CDR2 SNEGSKA (reference sequence). The DNA of the CDR3 is TGCAGTGCTGGGCCCCCTAGCGGCCCATACAATGAGCAGTTCTTC. Translation: CSAGPPSGPYNEQFF.

This rearrangement joins TRBV6-1 to TRBJ2-5, with D perhaps matching TRBD1 (6 bases). The ends were cut back, 6 bases at V and 5 bases at J, with 16 bases in the middle. The CDR3 sequence is 14 residues long. Germline CDR1 and CDR2: MNHNS and SASEGT. CDR3 bases: TGTGCCAGCAGCGGCATGACAGGTTGGGAGACCCAGTACTTC. This gives the protein CASSGMTGWETQYF.